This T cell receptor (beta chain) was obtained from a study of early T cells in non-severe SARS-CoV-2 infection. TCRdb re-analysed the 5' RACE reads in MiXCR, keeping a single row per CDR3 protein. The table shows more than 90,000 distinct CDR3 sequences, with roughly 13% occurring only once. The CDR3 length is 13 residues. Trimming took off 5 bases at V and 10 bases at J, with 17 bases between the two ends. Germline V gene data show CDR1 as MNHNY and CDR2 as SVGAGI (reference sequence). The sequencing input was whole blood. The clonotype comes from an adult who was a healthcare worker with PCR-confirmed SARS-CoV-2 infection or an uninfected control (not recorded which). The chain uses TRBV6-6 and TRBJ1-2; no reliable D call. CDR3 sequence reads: CASSPDGLGVYTF. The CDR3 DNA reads TGTGCCAGCAGTCCAGACGGCTTAGGTGTCTACACCTTC.